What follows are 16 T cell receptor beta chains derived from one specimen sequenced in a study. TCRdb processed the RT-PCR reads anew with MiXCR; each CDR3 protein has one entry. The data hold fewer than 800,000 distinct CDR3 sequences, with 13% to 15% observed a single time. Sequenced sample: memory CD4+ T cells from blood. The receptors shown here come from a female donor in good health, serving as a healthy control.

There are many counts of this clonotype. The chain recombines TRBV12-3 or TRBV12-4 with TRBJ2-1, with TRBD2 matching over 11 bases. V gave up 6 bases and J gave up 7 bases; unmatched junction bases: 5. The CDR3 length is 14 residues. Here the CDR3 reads CASSLTSGTNEQFF. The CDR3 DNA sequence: TGTGCCAGCAGCCTGACTAGCGGGACGAATGAGCAGTTCTTC.

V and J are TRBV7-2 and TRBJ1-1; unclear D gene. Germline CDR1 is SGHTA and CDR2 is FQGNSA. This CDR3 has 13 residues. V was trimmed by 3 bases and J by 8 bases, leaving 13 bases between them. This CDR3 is CASSFMGPREAFF. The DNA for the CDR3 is TGTGCCAGCAGCTTTATGGGCCCCCGGGAAGCTTTCTTT.

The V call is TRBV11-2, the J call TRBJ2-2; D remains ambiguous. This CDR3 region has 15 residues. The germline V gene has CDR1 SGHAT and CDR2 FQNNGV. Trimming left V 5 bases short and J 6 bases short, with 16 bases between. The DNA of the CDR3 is TGTGCCAGCAGCCCAGGTTTTATAGGAGCCGGGGAGCTGTTTTTT. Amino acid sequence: CASSPGFIGAGELFF. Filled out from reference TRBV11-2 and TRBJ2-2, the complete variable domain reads EAGVAQSPRYKIIEKRQSVAFWCNPISGHATLYWYQQILGQGPKLLIQFQNNGVVDDSQLPKDRFSAERLKGVDSTLKIQPAKLEDSAVYLCASSPGFIGAGELFFGEGSRLTVL.

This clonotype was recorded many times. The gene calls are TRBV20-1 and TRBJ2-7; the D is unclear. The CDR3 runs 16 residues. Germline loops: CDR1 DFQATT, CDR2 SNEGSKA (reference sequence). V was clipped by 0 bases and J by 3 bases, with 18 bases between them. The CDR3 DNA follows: TGCAGTGCTAGAGATCCGTCAGGACCCAAGGACTACGAGCAGTACTTC. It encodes CSARDPSGPKDYEQYF.

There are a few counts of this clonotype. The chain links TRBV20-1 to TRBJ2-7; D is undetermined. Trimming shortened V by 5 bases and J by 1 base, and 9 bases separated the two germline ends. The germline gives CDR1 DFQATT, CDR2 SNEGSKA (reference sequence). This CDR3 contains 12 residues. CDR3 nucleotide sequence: TGCAGTGCTCCGCTCCATTCCTACGAGCAGTACTTC. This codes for CSAPLHSYEQYF.

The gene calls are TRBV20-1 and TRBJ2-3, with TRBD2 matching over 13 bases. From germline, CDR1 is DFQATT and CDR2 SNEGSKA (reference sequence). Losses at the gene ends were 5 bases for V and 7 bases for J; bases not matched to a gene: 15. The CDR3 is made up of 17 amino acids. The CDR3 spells CSAGRGGGLAGANTQYF. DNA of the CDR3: TGCAGTGCTGGTCGAGGGGGAGGACTAGCGGGGGCTAATACGCAGTATTTT.

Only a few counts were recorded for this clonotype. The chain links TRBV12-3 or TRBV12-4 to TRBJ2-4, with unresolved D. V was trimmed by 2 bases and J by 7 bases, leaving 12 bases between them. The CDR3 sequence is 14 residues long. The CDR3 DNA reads TGTGCCAGCAGTTTAAGGATCCTTGGGAACATTCAGTACTTC. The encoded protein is CASSLRILGNIQYF.

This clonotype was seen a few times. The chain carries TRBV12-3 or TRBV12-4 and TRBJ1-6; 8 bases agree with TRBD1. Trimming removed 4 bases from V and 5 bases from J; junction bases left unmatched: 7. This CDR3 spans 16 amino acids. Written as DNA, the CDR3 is TGTGCCAGCAGTTCAACCCGGACAGGGAATAATTCACCCCTCCACTTT. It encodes CASSSTRTGNNSPLHF.

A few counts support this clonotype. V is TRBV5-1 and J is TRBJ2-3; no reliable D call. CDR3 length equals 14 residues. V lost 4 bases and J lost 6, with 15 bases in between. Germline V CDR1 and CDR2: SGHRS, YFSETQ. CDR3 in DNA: TGCGCCAGCAGCGGGGTGTTTTCGGCGGATACGCAGTATTTT. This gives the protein CASSGVFSADTQYF.

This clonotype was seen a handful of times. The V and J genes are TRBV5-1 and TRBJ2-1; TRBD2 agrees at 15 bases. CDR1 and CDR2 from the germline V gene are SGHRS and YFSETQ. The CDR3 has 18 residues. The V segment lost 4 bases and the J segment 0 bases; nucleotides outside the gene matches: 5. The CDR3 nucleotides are TGCGCCAGCAGCCCGGGGACTAGCGGGAGGATCTCCTACAATGAGCAGTTCTTC. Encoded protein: CASSPGTSGRISYNEQFF.

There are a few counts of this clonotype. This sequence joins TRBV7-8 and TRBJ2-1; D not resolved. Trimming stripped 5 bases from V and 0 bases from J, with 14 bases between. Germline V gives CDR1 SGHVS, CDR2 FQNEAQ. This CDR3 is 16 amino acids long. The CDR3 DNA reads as TGTGCCAGCAGCACAAGTCACAGCAGCTCCTACAATGAGCAGTTCTTC. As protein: CASSTSHSSSYNEQFF.

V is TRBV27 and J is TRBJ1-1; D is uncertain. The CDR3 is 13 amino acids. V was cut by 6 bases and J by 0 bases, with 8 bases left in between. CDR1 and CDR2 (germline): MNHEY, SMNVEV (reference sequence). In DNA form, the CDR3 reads TGTGCCAGCAGGGACGGAATGAACACTGAAGCTTTCTTT. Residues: CASRDGMNTEAFF.

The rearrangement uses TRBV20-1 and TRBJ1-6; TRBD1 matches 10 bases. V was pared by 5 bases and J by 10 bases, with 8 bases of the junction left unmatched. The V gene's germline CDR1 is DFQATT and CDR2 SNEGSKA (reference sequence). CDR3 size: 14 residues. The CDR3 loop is CSAPRGQGRSPLHF. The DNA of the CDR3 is TGCAGTGCTCCCAGGGGACAGGGGAGATCACCCCTCCACTTT.

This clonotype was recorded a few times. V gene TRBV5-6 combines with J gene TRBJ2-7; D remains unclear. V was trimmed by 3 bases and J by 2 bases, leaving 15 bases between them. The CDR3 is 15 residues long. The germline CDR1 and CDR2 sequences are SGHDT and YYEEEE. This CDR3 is CASSYRPSNPYEQYF. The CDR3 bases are TGTGCCAGCAGCTATAGACCCTCCAACCCCTACGAGCAGTACTTC.

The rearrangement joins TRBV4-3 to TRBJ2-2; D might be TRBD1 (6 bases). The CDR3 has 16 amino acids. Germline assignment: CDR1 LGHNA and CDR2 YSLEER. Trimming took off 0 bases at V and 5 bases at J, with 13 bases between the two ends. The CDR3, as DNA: TGCGCCAGCAGCCAAGAATGGGGGCGGGCGACCGGGGAGCTGTTTTTT. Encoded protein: CASSQEWGRATGELFF.

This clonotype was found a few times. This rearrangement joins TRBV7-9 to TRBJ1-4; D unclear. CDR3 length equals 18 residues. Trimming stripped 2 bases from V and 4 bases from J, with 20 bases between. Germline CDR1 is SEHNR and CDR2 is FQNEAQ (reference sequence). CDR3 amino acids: CASSLKSGMAAINEKLFF. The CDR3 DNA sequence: TGTGCCAGCAGCTTAAAGTCGGGGATGGCAGCTATTAATGAAAAACTGTTTTTT.